These 15 T cell receptor beta chains were sequenced from one sample in a study of blood T cells in healthy people across ages. Alongside a J-beta primer mix, a sample-barcoded 5' primer served in a second PCR lasting 7 to 11 cycles. TCRdb ran MiXCR on the 5' RACE reads and lists one entry per CDR3 protein. The sample holds over 500,000 distinct CDR3 sequences, approximately 26% seen once. In addition, the sample was reused for a study of T cells of mothers and their children.

Specimen: blood. These receptors were collected from a boy younger than 10 in good health.

This clonotype appeared many times. CDR3 region: CSAGPGTPTEQFF. The CDR3 DNA is TGCAGTGCTGGTCCCGGGACTCCGACCGAGCAGTTCTTC. J is TRBJ2-1 and V is TRBV20-1; a weak D match, TRBD2 (6 bases). V shed 5 bases and J shed 10 bases, with 18 bases lying between them. The CDR3 is 13 residues long. CDR1 and CDR2 (germline): DFQATT, SNEGSKA (reference sequence).

This clonotype has more than one count but fewer than ten. V and J are TRBV29-1 and TRBJ2-3, with TRBD1 matching over 9 bases. Per germline, CDR1 SQVTM and CDR2 ANQGSEA. This CDR3 has 14 amino acids. V shed 4 bases and J 6 bases; nucleotides not matched to a gene: 8. The CDR3 loop reads CSVAGQGILDTQYF. For the CDR3, the DNA is TGCAGCGTTGCGGGACAGGGAATTTTGGATACGCAGTATTTT.

This clonotype was counted between two and nine times. The chain combines TRBV11-2 with TRBJ2-6, with 7 positions matching TRBD1. The CDR3 extends over 20 amino acids. The V and J ends lost 4 bases and 0 bases, in that order; junction bases with no gene match: 15. From germline, CDR1 is SGHAT and CDR2 FQNNGV. The CDR3 nucleotides read TGTGCCAGCAGCTCCATCAAATCCAGACAGGGCAGCTCTGGGGCCAACGTCCTGACTTTC. Its protein product is CASSSIKSRQGSSGANVLTF.

The chain carries TRBV27 and TRBJ1-5; D perhaps matches TRBD1 (5 bases). The ends were cut back, 5 bases at V and 5 bases at J, with 13 bases in the middle. CDR1 is MNHEY, CDR2 SMNVEV, per germline (reference sequence). The CDR3 loop spans 14 amino acids. The CDR3 spells CASSPLGGDQPQHF. CDR3 nucleotide sequence: TGTGCCAGCAGTCCGCTGGGGGGGGATCAGCCCCAGCATTTT.

V is TRBV24-1 and J is TRBJ1-1; no reliable D call. V lost 5 bases and J lost 1, with 7 bases in between. This CDR3 is built from 13 residues. Germline CDR1 is KGHDR and CDR2 is SFDVKD. CDR3 DNA sequence: TGTGCCACCAGTGGGGCAGGGAACACTGAAGCTTTCTTT. Translated, it gives CATSGAGNTEAFF.

The V call is TRBV3-1, the J call TRBJ2-1, with 12 bases matching TRBD2. This CDR3 is 18 amino acids long. Germline-derived CDR1 and CDR2 are LGHDT and YNNKEL (reference sequence). J lost 0 bases, V lost 7 bases, and 10 bases had no gene match. Here the CDR3 reads CASKGLGLAGSSYNEQFF. CDR3 sequence (DNA): TGTGCCAGCAAGGGGCTGGGACTAGCGGGCAGCTCCTACAATGAGCAGTTCTTC.

The rearrangement uses TRBV9 and TRBJ1-3, with 7 bases that match TRBD1. Germline-derived CDR1 and CDR2 are SGDLS and YYNGEE. With 3 bases clipped from V and 5 bases from J, the junction kept 5 bases outside the gene matches. The CDR3 covers 14 residues. CDR3 protein: CASSASGGRNTIYF. CDR3 bases: TGTGCCAGCAGCGCATCAGGGGGTCGAAACACCATATATTTT. Full variable domain (rest looked up from reference TRBV9 and TRBJ1-3): DSGVTQTPKHLITATGQRVTLRCSPRSGDLSVYWYQQSLDQGLQFLIQYYNGEERAKGNILERFSAQQFPDLHSELNLSSLELGDSALYFCASSASGGRNTIYFGEGSWLTVV.

This clonotype was detected only a few times. This chain links TRBV3-1 with TRBJ2-1, with 8 bases fitting TRBD2. The J segment lost 6 bases and the V segment lost 4 bases, leaving 5 bases of the junction unmatched. Germline V gene data show CDR1 as LGHDT and CDR2 as YNNKEL (reference sequence). The CDR3 length is 14 residues. The CDR3 sequence: CASSPLGGANEQFF. CDR3 DNA: TGTGCCAGCAGCCCCCTCGGGGGGGCCAATGAGCAGTTCTTC.

There are a few counts of this clonotype. The genes are TRBV28 and TRBJ2-1; possibly TRBD1 or TRBD2 for D (5 bases each). CDR1 and CDR2 (germline): MDHEN, SYDVKM. V was clipped by 3 bases and J by 9 bases, with 18 bases between them. The CDR3 runs 15 residues. The CDR3, as DNA: TGTGCCAGCAGTTTCCCCAGGGTCTTTGGGGGTGAGCAGTTCTTC. Protein product: CASSFPRVFGGEQFF.

A word on this clonotype: One end of the junction fails to match germline, which may point to a read error. This chain uses TRBV20-1 with TRBJ2-7, with TRBD1 identical over 11 bases. The CDR3 is made up of 14 amino acids. Germline values: CDR1 DFQATT, CDR2 SNEGSKA (reference sequence). The CDR3 region has the DNA TGCAGTGCTAGGCCCCGGGACAGGGGGTACGGGCAGTACTTC. This sequence encodes CSARPRDRGYGQYF.

This clonotype was recorded a few times. In nucleotides, the CDR3 is TGTGCCAGTAGGCCAGGGTGGTCCGGGGAGCTGTTTTTT. Translating gives CASRPGWSGELFF. The rearrangement uses TRBV19 and TRBJ2-2; tentatively, D is TRBD1 (5 bases). This CDR3 comprises 13 residues. With 6 bases removed from V and 6 bases from J, the gap between germline ends came to 11 bases. CDR1 is LNHDA, CDR2 SQIVND, per germline (reference sequence).

The V and J genes are TRBV2 and TRBJ2-7; 7 bases match TRBD1. The trim removed 3 bases at V and 4 bases at J, leaving 3 bases unmatched. This CDR3 is built from 13 residues. Germline V gene sequence: CDR1 SNHLY, CDR2 FYNNEI. The CDR3 loop reads CASSEGQRYEQYF. The CDR3 DNA sequence: TGTGCCAGCAGTGAGGGACAGCGGTACGAGCAGTACTTC.

The V gene is TRBV11-2, the J gene TRBJ2-7, with 11 bases identical to TRBD2. Germline assignment: CDR1 SGHAT and CDR2 FQNNGV. CDR3 length: 15 amino acids. V shed 1 base and J 5 bases; nucleotides not matched to a gene: 4. DNA for the CDR3: TGTGCCAGCAGCTTAGTAGCGGGGGGGCTCGACGAGCAGTACTTC. This codes for CASSLVAGGLDEQYF.

V is TRBV20-1 and J is TRBJ2-1; 9 bases match TRBD2. The J call is uncertain, as TRBJ2-7 better fits the DNA end. The CDR3 spans 13 residues. CDR1 and CDR2 (germline): DFQATT, SNEGSKA (reference sequence). CDR3 residues: CSARSGRYYEQYF. CDR3 coding DNA: TGCAGTGCTAGAAGCGGGAGGTACTACGAGCAGTACTTC.

This clonotype was found a few times. The rearrangement joins TRBV5-1 to TRBJ1-4, with D perhaps matching TRBD1 (6 bases). The V and J ends lost 0 bases and 8 bases respectively, with 14 bases between them. Germline assignment: CDR1 SGHRS and CDR2 YFSETQ. The CDR3 length is 15 residues. The CDR3 sequence is CASSLAAGAGEKLFF. The CDR3 DNA reads as TGCGCCAGCAGCTTGGCCGCGGGGGCAGGAGAAAAACTGTTTTTT.